This is a list of T cell receptor beta chains from one sample in a study of blood T cell repertoires in COVID-19. Measured with immunoSEQ multiplex PCR; TCRdb has only the in-frame clones, and not every one. There are about 270,000 clones in the sample; approximately 86% occur only once, and over 2.5% lies in the top ten. Sequences were obtained from PBMCs or T cells enriched from blood (not recorded which). The receptors come from a woman under 30 who had recovered from COVID-19. Both conserved end residues are part of each CDR3. D genes are given only for firm matches. Clone size is shown for a subset of rows, as once, few, many or a class of expanded clone.

d_gene: NA
abundance: NA
v_gene: TRBV6-6
j_gene: TRBJ1-5
CDR3nt: TGTGCCAGCCTTAACAGGGCTGATCAGCCCCAGCATTTT
CDR3aa: CASLNRADQPQHF

d_gene: NA
abundance: NA
v_gene: TRBV7-2
j_gene: TRBJ1-4
CDR3nt: TGTGCCAGCAGCTTAGGTGGCAGGTCTAATGAAAAACTGTTTTTT
CDR3aa: CASSLGGRSNEKLFF

d_gene: TRBD1
abundance: once
v_gene: TRBV28
j_gene: TRBJ1-5
CDR3nt: TGTGCCAGCAGTCGCGACCGCAGGGGGAATCAGCCCCAGCATTTT
CDR3aa: CASSRDRRGNQPQHF

d_gene: NA
abundance: few
v_gene: TRBV29-1
j_gene: TRBJ1-2
CDR3nt: TGCAGCGTGCGGATCGGGGGTAACTATGGCTACACCTTC
CDR3aa: CSVRIGGNYGYTF

d_gene: NA
abundance: NA
v_gene: TRBV19
j_gene: TRBJ2-5
CDR3nt: TGTGCCAGTAAGGGGCGCCGAGAGACCCAGTACTTC
CDR3aa: CASKGRRETQYF

d_gene: TRBD2
abundance: NA
v_gene: TRBV4-1
j_gene: TRBJ2-7
CDR3nt: TGCGCCAGCAGCCAAGTCGGCGGGAGCTCCTACGAGCAGTACTTC
CDR3aa: CASSQVGGSSYEQYF

d_gene: TRBD1
abundance: NA
v_gene: TRBV4-3
j_gene: TRBJ1-1
CDR3nt: TGCGCCAGCAGCCGGGAGACAGGGGTGAACACTGAAGCTTTCTTT
CDR3aa: CASSRETGVNTEAFF

d_gene: TRBD1
abundance: NA
v_gene: TRBV5-1
j_gene: TRBJ2-5
CDR3nt: TGCGCCAGCAGCTTCCGGGACAGGGTACAAGAGACCCAGTACTTC
CDR3aa: CASSFRDRVQETQYF

d_gene: NA
abundance: few
v_gene: TRBV27
j_gene: TRBJ1-5
CDR3nt: TGTGCCAGCAGTTTTTCCGAGGGTCAGCCCCAGCATTTT
CDR3aa: CASSFSEGQPQHF

d_gene: NA
abundance: NA
v_gene: TRBV18
j_gene: TRBJ1-2
CDR3nt: TGTGCCAGCTCCCCCCTTGACAGGTCGGGCTACACCTTC
CDR3aa: CASSPLDRSGYTF

d_gene: TRBD1
abundance: NA
v_gene: TRBV2
j_gene: TRBJ1-5
CDR3nt: TGTGCCAGCAGAGTTAAAACAGGACAGGGACGGAATCAGCCCCAGCATTTT
CDR3aa: CASRVKTGQGRNQPQHF

d_gene: NA
abundance: NA
v_gene: TRBV2
j_gene: TRBJ1-5
CDR3nt: TGTGCCAGCAGGGAGGGTGAACCGACAGTCAATCAGCCCCAGCATTTT
CDR3aa: CASREGEPTVNQPQHF

d_gene: NA
abundance: NA
v_gene: TRBV15
j_gene: TRBJ2-3
CDR3nt: TGTGCCACCAGCAGAGATTTCCAGAGCACAGATACGCAGTATTTT
CDR3aa: CATSRDFQSTDTQYF

d_gene: NA
abundance: NA
v_gene: TRBV10-1
j_gene: TRBJ2-2
CDR3nt: TGCGCCAGTAGTCCAACTAGGGTCACCGGGGAGCTGTTTTTT
CDR3aa: CASSPTRVTGELFF

d_gene: TRBD1
abundance: NA
v_gene: TRBV5-1
j_gene: TRBJ1-1
CDR3nt: TGCGCCAGCAGCTACCCGGGACAGGGGGCTGGGACTGAAGCTTTCTTT
CDR3aa: CASSYPGQGAGTEAFF

d_gene: NA
abundance: NA
v_gene: TRBV7-2
j_gene: TRBJ1-5
CDR3nt: TGTGCCAGCAGCTTAGCTGGCGCGGTTAATCAGCCCCAGCATTTT
CDR3aa: CASSLAGAVNQPQHF

d_gene: TRBD1
abundance: NA
v_gene: TRBV10-1
j_gene: TRBJ2-5
CDR3nt: TGCGCCAGCAGTACTCTTACGAACCGGGACAGGGGGAAAGAGACCCAGTACTTC
CDR3aa: CASSTLTNRDRGKETQYF

d_gene: TRBD1
abundance: few
v_gene: TRBV18
j_gene: TRBJ2-7
CDR3nt: TGTGCCAGCTCACTATCCGGGACAGGGTCCTACGAGCAGTACTTC
CDR3aa: CASSLSGTGSYEQYF

d_gene: NA
abundance: NA
v_gene: TRBV7-8
j_gene: TRBJ2-3
CDR3nt: TGTGCCAGCAGCTCGTACCGGGAGAATACGCAGTATTTT
CDR3aa: CASSSYRENTQYF

d_gene: NA
abundance: few
v_gene: TRBV18
j_gene: TRBJ1-1
CDR3nt: TGTGCCAGCTCCCTATTTATAGACAGTGAAGCTTTCTTT
CDR3aa: CASSLFIDSEAFF

d_gene: TRBD2
abundance: NA
v_gene: TRBV7-9
j_gene: TRBJ2-1
CDR3nt: TGTGCCAGCACACGAAGACTAGCGGAGAACAATGAGCAGTTCTTC
CDR3aa: CASTRRLAENNEQFF

d_gene: TRBD1
abundance: NA
v_gene: TRBV10-3
j_gene: TRBJ1-4
CDR3nt: TGTGCCACACAGGGGGCTTTAACAACTAATGAAAAACTGTTTTTT
CDR3aa: CATQGALTTNEKLFF

d_gene: TRBD2
abundance: NA
v_gene: TRBV14
j_gene: TRBJ2-3
CDR3nt: TGTGCCAGCAGCCGGACCAAGGCGGGGGGGCCTGTAGCAGATACGCAGTATTTT
CDR3aa: CASSRTKAGGPVADTQYF

d_gene: TRBD1
abundance: NA
v_gene: TRBV5-6
j_gene: TRBJ1-2
CDR3nt: TGTGCCAGCAGCTTTGTCACCGGGACAGGGGATTTCGGCTACACCTTC
CDR3aa: CASSFVTGTGDFGYTF

d_gene: TRBD2
abundance: NA
v_gene: TRBV7-8
j_gene: TRBJ2-1
CDR3nt: TGTGCCAGCAGCTCTCAGACTAGCGGGAGGAGGGATGAGCAGTTCTTC
CDR3aa: CASSSQTSGRRDEQFF

d_gene: NA
abundance: NA
v_gene: TRBV24-1
j_gene: TRBJ2-6
CDR3nt: TGTGCCACCAGTCCAGGGATCTCTGGGGCCAACGTCCTGACTTTC
CDR3aa: CATSPGISGANVLTF

d_gene: NA
abundance: NA
v_gene: TRBV9
j_gene: TRBJ1-4
CDR3nt: TGTGCCAGCAGCCCCCGGAGGGGCGCAACTAATGAAAAACTGTTTTTT
CDR3aa: CASSPRRGATNEKLFF

d_gene: TRBD1
abundance: NA
v_gene: TRBV12-3/TRBV12-4
j_gene: TRBJ1-1
CDR3nt: TGTGCCAGCAGAGGACAGGGTGGCGGTGAAGCTTTCTTT
CDR3aa: CASRGQGGGEAFF

d_gene: TRBD1
abundance: NA
v_gene: TRBV4-3
j_gene: TRBJ2-7
CDR3nt: TGCGCCAGCAGCCAGGGGACAGGGATGTACGAGCAGTACTTC
CDR3aa: CASSQGTGMYEQYF

d_gene: NA
abundance: NA
v_gene: TRBV7-9
j_gene: TRBJ2-6
CDR3nt: TGTGCCAGCACCTACCTCGGGGGGGCCAACGTCCTGACTTTC
CDR3aa: CASTYLGGANVLTF

d_gene: NA
abundance: few
v_gene: TRBV19
j_gene: TRBJ1-4
CDR3nt: TGTGCCAGTAGTATAAGCGCGTCTAATGAAAAACTGTTTTTT
CDR3aa: CASSISASNEKLFF

d_gene: NA
abundance: NA
v_gene: TRBV28
j_gene: TRBJ1-5
CDR3nt: TGTGCCAGCAGTTTTGCTCGGTTGAATCAGCCCCAGCATTTT
CDR3aa: CASSFARLNQPQHF

d_gene: NA
abundance: NA
v_gene: TRBV3-1/TRBV3-2
j_gene: TRBJ2-3
CDR3nt: TGTGCCAGCAGCAACACGCAGGAAAACACAGATACGCAGTATTTT
CDR3aa: CASSNTQENTDTQYF

d_gene: TRBD2
abundance: NA
v_gene: TRBV24-1
j_gene: TRBJ2-1
CDR3nt: TGTGCCACCAGTGACCCACTAGCGGGAGGGCCCCTGTTCTTC
CDR3aa: CATSDPLAGGPLFF

d_gene: TRBD1
abundance: NA
v_gene: TRBV7-3
j_gene: TRBJ2-1
CDR3nt: TGTGCCAGCAGCTCCCGGGACAGGGCATTGGATGAGCAGTTCTTC
CDR3aa: CASSSRDRALDEQFF

d_gene: TRBD2
abundance: many
v_gene: TRBV7-8
j_gene: TRBJ2-3
CDR3nt: TGTGCCAGCAGCTTCGATGTAGCGGGGGGGCTGGTAGATACGCAGTATTTT
CDR3aa: CASSFDVAGGLVDTQYF

d_gene: TRBD1
abundance: NA
v_gene: TRBV19
j_gene: TRBJ2-2
CDR3nt: TGTGCCAGTAAGGGACAGGGGGCACGGACCGGGGAGCTGTTTTTT
CDR3aa: CASKGQGARTGELFF

d_gene: NA
abundance: NA
v_gene: TRBV9
j_gene: TRBJ1-1
CDR3nt: TGTGCCAGCAGCTCGGTGGTTGTTGGCACTGAAGCTTTCTTT
CDR3aa: CASSSVVVGTEAFF

d_gene: TRBD2
abundance: NA
v_gene: TRBV5-1
j_gene: TRBJ2-7
CDR3nt: TGCGCCAGCAGCATGACTAGCGGGAGTTCCGAGCAGTACTTC
CDR3aa: CASSMTSGSSEQYF

d_gene: TRBD1
abundance: NA
v_gene: TRBV19
j_gene: TRBJ1-2
CDR3nt: TGTGCCAGTAGCCATACGGGACAGGGAAACTATGGCTACACCTTC
CDR3aa: CASSHTGQGNYGYTF

d_gene: NA
abundance: once
v_gene: TRBV5-6
j_gene: TRBJ2-1
CDR3nt: TGTGCCAGCAGCTTAAGCGTTGTCTCCATCAATGAGCAGTTCTTC
CDR3aa: CASSLSVVSINEQFF

d_gene: NA
abundance: NA
v_gene: TRBV11-3
j_gene: TRBJ1-2
CDR3nt: TGTGCCAGCAGCGACCCCAGGGAGGGGTCCTCTGGCTACACCTTC
CDR3aa: CASSDPREGSSGYTF

d_gene: TRBD1
abundance: NA
v_gene: TRBV19
j_gene: TRBJ2-1
CDR3nt: TGTGCCAGTAGTCCACAGGGGGCGGTTGACAATGAGCAGTTCTTC
CDR3aa: CASSPQGAVDNEQFF

d_gene: TRBD1
abundance: NA
v_gene: TRBV19
j_gene: TRBJ1-2
CDR3nt: TGTGCCAGTACCCCCTCCGACAGGGCTGGCTACACCTTC
CDR3aa: CASTPSDRAGYTF

d_gene: NA
abundance: once
v_gene: TRBV9
j_gene: TRBJ2-1
CDR3nt: TGTGCCAGCAGCGTAGACGGAGGTGAGCAGTTCTTC
CDR3aa: CASSVDGGEQFF

d_gene: TRBD2
abundance: NA
v_gene: TRBV6-5
j_gene: TRBJ2-1
CDR3nt: TGTGCCAGCACCCCCAGACTAGCGGATTACAATGAGCAGTTCTTC
CDR3aa: CASTPRLADYNEQFF

d_gene: TRBD1
abundance: NA
v_gene: TRBV2
j_gene: TRBJ2-7
CDR3nt: TGTGCCAGCGACCTGAGGACAGGAGACCAATTATTCACCTACGAGCAGTACTTC
CDR3aa: CASDLRTGDQLFTYEQYF

d_gene: TRBD1
abundance: NA
v_gene: TRBV28
j_gene: TRBJ2-1
CDR3nt: TGTGCCAGCAGCCTCAGGGGACAGGTGGTCTCCTACAATGAGCAGTTCTTC
CDR3aa: CASSLRGQVVSYNEQFF

d_gene: TRBD2
abundance: NA
v_gene: TRBV27
j_gene: TRBJ2-5
CDR3nt: TGTGCCAGCGCCCCCTCGAGTGGGAGGGCCTTGGAGACCCAGTACTTC
CDR3aa: CASAPSSGRALETQYF

d_gene: NA
abundance: few
v_gene: TRBV10-3
j_gene: TRBJ2-6
CDR3nt: TGTGCCAGCCGGCACGACAGCTCTGGGGCCAACGTCCTGACTTTC
CDR3aa: CASRHDSSGANVLTF

d_gene: TRBD1
abundance: few
v_gene: TRBV19
j_gene: TRBJ1-2
CDR3nt: TGTGCCAGTAGTAATCTATTGTCCGGGACAGGGGTATCTAATGGCTACACCTTC
CDR3aa: CASSNLLSGTGVSNGYTF

d_gene: NA
abundance: NA
v_gene: TRBV3-1/TRBV3-2
j_gene: TRBJ2-1
CDR3nt: TGTGCCAGCAGCCGGGTTCAGGGATACAATGAGCAGTTCTTC
CDR3aa: CASSRVQGYNEQFF

d_gene: TRBD2
abundance: NA
v_gene: TRBV7-9
j_gene: TRBJ2-7
CDR3nt: TGTGCCAGCAGCTCGTGGGGCGGGAGCTCCTACGAGCAGTACTTC
CDR3aa: CASSSWGGSSYEQYF